What follows describes a single T cell receptor (beta chain). Its antigen is not known. CDR3 length: 15 residues. V dropped 6 bases and J dropped 8; count of bases not matched to a gene: 12. Germline-derived CDR1 and CDR2 are LNHDA and SQIVND (reference sequence). This record comes from a study of T cell responses to AZD1222 COVID-19 vaccine. The assay was immunoSEQ multiplex PCR, and TCRdb's table has in-frame clones only and misses some. The sample records 150,000 to 200,000 clones, nearly 95% being singletons. Study-wide findings and caveats: Spike-specific TCR repertoires showed rising breadth and depth after two AZD1222 doses. Just a handful of people given AZD1222 tested seropositive at baseline. There were vaccine-associated CD4 TCRs across spike, dominant at 160-218 and 743-854. Donors skewed white British and female; clonal diversity was possibly underestimated.

The sequence derives from an adult in good health. Sequencing used peripheral blood, obtained on day 0 of AZD1222 vaccination. This chain uses TRBV19 with TRBJ1-2; 10 bases line up with TRBD1. CDR3 DNA sequence: TGTGCCAGTAGACAGACTGACAGGGGGCGCATAGGCTACACCTTC. As protein: CASRQTDRGRIGYTF.